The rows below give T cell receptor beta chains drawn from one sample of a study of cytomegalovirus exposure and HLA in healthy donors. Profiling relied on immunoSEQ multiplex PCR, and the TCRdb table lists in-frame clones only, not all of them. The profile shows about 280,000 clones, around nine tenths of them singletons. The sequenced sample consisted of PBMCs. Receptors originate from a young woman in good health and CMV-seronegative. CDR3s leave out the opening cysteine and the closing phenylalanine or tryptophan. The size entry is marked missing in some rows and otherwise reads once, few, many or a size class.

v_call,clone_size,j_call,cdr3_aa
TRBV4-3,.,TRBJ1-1,ASSQGRGTEAF
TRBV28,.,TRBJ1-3,ASGGSVGNTIY
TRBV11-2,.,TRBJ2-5,ASSPGQGRLETQY
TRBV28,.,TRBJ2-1,ASELAGINNEQF
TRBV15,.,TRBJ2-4,ATSRNGLEKNIQY
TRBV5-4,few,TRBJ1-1,ASSSDIDTEAF
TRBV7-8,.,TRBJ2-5,ASTLVRETQY
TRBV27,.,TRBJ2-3,ASSWKRRSTDTQY
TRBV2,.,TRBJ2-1,ASNGGLSSYNEQF
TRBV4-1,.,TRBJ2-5,ASSQWGTGGIETQY
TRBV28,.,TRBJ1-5,AANRKNQPQH
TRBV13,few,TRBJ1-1,ASSLGQGNTEAF
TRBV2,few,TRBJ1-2,ASSERGNGYT
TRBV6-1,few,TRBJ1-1,ASSEGTGGSDEAF
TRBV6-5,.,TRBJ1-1,ASSSPRLRDTEAF
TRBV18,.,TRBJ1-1,ASSRSGGDTEAF
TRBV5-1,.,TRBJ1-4,ASSSGTGSEKLF
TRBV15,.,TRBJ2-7,AVGAPSYEQY
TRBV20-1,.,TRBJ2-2,SATRSGELF
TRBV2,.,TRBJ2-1,ASVGNEQF
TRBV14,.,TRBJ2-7,ASSHGRGGYEQY
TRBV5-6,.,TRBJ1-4,ASSPAGQANEKLF
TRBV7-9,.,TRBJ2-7,ASSLPPLKSEQY
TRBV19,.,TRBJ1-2,ASTIEERRGHYGYT
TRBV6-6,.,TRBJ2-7,ASSYPTGGAGHEQY
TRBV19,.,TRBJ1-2,ASSETGQISGYGYT
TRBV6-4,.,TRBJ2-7,ASSGTEPYEQY
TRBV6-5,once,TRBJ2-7,ASSYALAGLYEQY
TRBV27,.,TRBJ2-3,ASSLSRGTDTQY
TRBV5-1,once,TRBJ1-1,ASSLAGNTEAF
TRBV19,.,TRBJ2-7,ASRDRDNEQY
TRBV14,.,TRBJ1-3,ASSQVADTIY
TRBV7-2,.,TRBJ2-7,ASSFPPPSSGRATHEQY
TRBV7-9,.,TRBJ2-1,ASSFSGTGKGNEQF
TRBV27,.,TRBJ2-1,AAWASGSYNEQF
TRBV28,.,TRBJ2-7,ASSTSRAGEQY
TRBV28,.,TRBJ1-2,ASRGTGTGYGYT
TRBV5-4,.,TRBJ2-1,ASSTGTSSNEQF
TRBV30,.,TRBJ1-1,AWSRQVNTEAF
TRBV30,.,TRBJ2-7,AWSPPPGERGARVGYEQY
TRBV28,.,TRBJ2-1,ASLPSVVGEQF
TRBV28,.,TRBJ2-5,ASSSRRGSLLVQTQY
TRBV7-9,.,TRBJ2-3,ASRPGQASSTDTQY
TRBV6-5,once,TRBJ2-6,ASRAPGANVLT
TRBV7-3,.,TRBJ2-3,ASSLAGVGDTQY
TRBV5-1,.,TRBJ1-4,ASSFLGETNEKLF
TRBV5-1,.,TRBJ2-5,ASSLGDRVRKTQY
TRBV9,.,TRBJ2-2,ASSPGLAGGRELF
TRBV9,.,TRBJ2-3,ASSVGGGRADTQY
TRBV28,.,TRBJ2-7,ASTSTSSYEQY
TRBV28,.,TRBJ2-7,ATYSGSAYEQY
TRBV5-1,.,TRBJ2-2,ASSLATRGAWFRTGELF
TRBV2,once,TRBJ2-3,ASRGDRGMADTQY
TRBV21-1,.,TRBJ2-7,ASSKGFLRTGGESYEQY
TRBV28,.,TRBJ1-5,ASTHGTGNEPQH
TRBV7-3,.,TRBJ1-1,ASSPTVRTEAF